This entry describes one T cell receptor beta chain. Its antigen is unknown. The data belong to a study of CXCR3-negative and CXCR3-positive naive CD8 T cells. Background on the study: The study obtained 140 million or so TRB reads, about 1.5 +/- 0.3 million per library. Study-wide results and caveats: Each naive subset displayed comparably high diversity, whereas memory CD8+ cells displayed much lower diversity. TRBV-TRBJ usage matched between naive CXCR3-negative and CXCR3-positive cells but not between memory cells. Comparison of naive cells showed more hydrophobic TRB CDR3s in CXCR3-positive than in CXCR3-negative naive cells.

The CDR3 extends over 14 amino acids. CDR1 and CDR2 from the germline V gene are MNHEY and SVGEGT. Naive CD8+ T cells displayed a CD45RO-CCR7+CD27+CD95- phenotype. UMI-labeled TRB cDNA libraries were prepared by 5' RACE. TCRdb reprocessed the 5' RACE reads, keeping one entry per CDR3 protein, no DNA. This sample's table reports under 85,000 distinct CDR3 sequences. Material: naive CXCR3+ CD8+ T cells from blood. The subset denotes: CD45RO-CCR7+CD27+CD95- naive CD8+ T cells expressing CXCR3 (TNR3+). This clonotype originated in a human donor in good health. Some clones in this sample may be carry-over from other donors' samples. V usage is TRBV6-2 or TRBV6-3 and J usage is TRBJ1-5; TCRdb's D gene call, TRBD1, goes unchecked for lack of DNA. CDR3 protein: CASSSRQGGQPQHF.